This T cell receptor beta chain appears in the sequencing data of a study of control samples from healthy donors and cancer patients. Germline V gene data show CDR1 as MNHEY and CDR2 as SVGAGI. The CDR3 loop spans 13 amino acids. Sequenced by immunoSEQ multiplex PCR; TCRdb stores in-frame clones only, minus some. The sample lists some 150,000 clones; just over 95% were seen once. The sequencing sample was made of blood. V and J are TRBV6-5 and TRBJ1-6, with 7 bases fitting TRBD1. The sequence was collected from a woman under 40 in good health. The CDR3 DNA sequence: TGTGCTTCGACAGGGTTGAGGGGTTCACCCCTCCACTTT. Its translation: CASTGLRGSPLHF.